The 24 T cell receptor beta chains reported below all come from one sample, sequenced in a study of T-cell memory formation after mild COVID-19. A single record per CDR3 protein comes from TCRdb applying MiXCR to the 5' RACE reads. Among 500,000 to 550,000 distinct CDR3 sequences listed, around 20% were seen once. The sample comprised PBMCs or a T cell subset sorted from them (not recorded which). The source is an adult woman who had mild COVID-19 (a few samples of this study predate the infection). Cell type and time point are not known.

This clonotype has just a few counts. The chain uses TRBV29-1 and TRBJ2-2; D uncertain. Trimming removed 5 bases from V and 6 bases from J, with 7 bases in between. The CDR3 is made up of 11 amino acids. Germline assignment: CDR1 SQVTM and CDR2 ANQGSEA. CDR3: CSVREAGELFF. CDR3 sequence (DNA): TGCAGCGTTCGTGAGGCCGGGGAGCTGTTTTTT.

This clonotype was picked up a small number of times. The genes are TRBV12-5 and TRBJ2-7; D uncertain. CDR3 length: 12 amino acids. Germline V gene lookup returns CDR1 LGHNT and CDR2 FRNRAP. Trimming removed 2 bases from V and 6 bases from J, with 8 bases in between. CDR3 bases: TGTGCTAGTGGTTTGTCCTGGGGCGAGCAGTACTTC. Translation gives CASGLSWGEQYF.

This clonotype has more than one count but fewer than ten. The J gene is TRBJ2-3, the V gene TRBV7-9; 8 bases line up with TRBD2. Germline assignment: CDR1 SEHNR and CDR2 FQNEAQ (reference sequence). The ends lost 5 bases at V and 3 bases at J; junction bases unmatched: 13. The CDR3 length is 17 residues. The chain's CDR3 is CASSPLTSRGVTDTQYF. The CDR3 DNA reads TGTGCCAGCAGCCCACTTACTTCGCGGGGGGTTACAGATACGCAGTATTTT.

This clonotype was found a few times. CDR3 protein: CASSLLASGAYEQYF. DNA for the CDR3: TGTGCCAGCAGCTTACTGGCTAGCGGAGCCTACGAGCAGTACTTC. The gene calls are TRBV7-9 and TRBJ2-7, with TRBD2 identical over 7 bases. After removal of 2 bases from V and 2 bases from J, the junction contained 6 bases not matched to a gene. The CDR3 totals 15 residues. Germline values: CDR1 SEHNR, CDR2 FQNEAQ (reference sequence). Together with reference TRBV7-9 and TRBJ2-7, the CDR3 gives the full variable domain: DTGVSQNPRHKITKRGQNVTFRCDPISEHNRLYWYRQTLGQGPEFLTYFQNEAQLEKSRLLSDRFSAERPKGSFSTLEIQRTEQGDSAMYLCASSLLASGAYEQYFGPGTRLTVT.

This CDR3 is CASSSQWGAPDTQYF. The CDR3, as DNA: TGTGCCAGCAGTTCCCAGTGGGGGGCCCCAGATACGCAGTATTTT. The V gene is TRBV12-3 or TRBV12-4, the J gene TRBJ2-3; D possibly uses TRBD1 or TRBD2 (6 bases each). CDR3 length: 15 residues. The V end was cut by 4 bases, the J end by 4 bases, with 15 bases between.

This clonotype showed up just a few times. The rearrangement links TRBV30 to TRBJ2-2, with TRBD2 identical over 7 bases. The CDR3 runs 15 residues. The germline CDR1 and CDR2 sequences are GTSNPN and SVGIG (reference sequence). The trim removed 1 base at V and 3 bases at J, leaving 5 bases unmatched. The CDR3, as DNA: TGTGCCTGGAGTGGTCTGGCGGGAGACACCGGGGAGCTGTTTTTT. Its protein is CAWSGLAGDTGELFF.

This chain joins TRBV6-2 or TRBV6-3 and TRBJ2-3, with TRBD2 as a possible D gene (5 bases). CDR1 MNHEY and CDR2 SVGEGT come from the germline V gene. The CDR3 length is 17 residues. The ends were cut back, 0 bases at V and 2 bases at J, with 15 bases in the middle. Here the CDR3 DNA reads TGTGCCAGCAGTTACTCGAACGAGCGGATACCCACAGATACGCAGTATTTT. It is translated as CASSYSNERIPTDTQYF.

As to this clonotype: This could be a read error, since a much larger clone is one nucleotide away. The chain couples TRBV10-3 to TRBJ1-1; D is undetermined. The V and J ends lost 3 bases and 0 bases respectively, with 8 bases between them. CDR3 size: 14 residues. Germline values: CDR1 ENHRY, CDR2 SYGVKD. The CDR3 here is CAISESDMNTEAFF. For the CDR3, the DNA is TGTGCCATCAGTGAATCAGATATGAACACTGAAGCTTTCTTT.

The table lists this clonotype with a few counts. V is TRBV5-1 and J is TRBJ2-1, with no clear D. Germline CDR1 is SGHRS and CDR2 is YFSETQ. Trimming stripped 1 base from V and 0 bases from J, with 11 bases between. This CDR3 comprises 16 residues. The CDR3 bases are TGCGCCAGCAGCTTGAGATCCGAAAGCTCCTACAATGAGCAGTTCTTC. As protein: CASSLRSESSYNEQFF.

This clonotype was seen a handful of times. This chain uses TRBV6-5 with TRBJ1-1; the D gene is possibly TRBD1 (6 bases). Trimming cost V 8 bases and J 0 bases, with 19 bases left between them. The CDR3 length is 16 residues. CDR1 and CDR2 from the germline V gene are MNHEY and SVGAGI. This CDR3 reads CASRGGRQLMNTEAFF. Here the CDR3 DNA reads TGTGCCAGCCGGGGGGGCCGACAGCTCATGAACACTGAAGCTTTCTTT.

The chain carries TRBV6-5 and TRBJ1-5, with D perhaps TRBD1 (6 bases). V gave up 0 bases and J gave up 7 bases, with 13 bases separating them. The germline gives CDR1 MNHEY, CDR2 SVGAGI. CDR3 length: 15 residues. DNA for the CDR3: TGTGCCAGCAGTTACTCGGCGGGGGCTGCCCAGCCCCAGCATTTT. Its protein is CASSYSAGAAQPQHF.

This clonotype was counted at least ten times. The gene calls are TRBV5-1 and TRBJ2-1, with 10 bases that match TRBD2. Germline-derived CDR1 and CDR2 are SGHRS and YFSETQ. The CDR3 spans 15 residues. The trim removed 2 bases at V and 6 bases at J, leaving 5 bases unmatched. The CDR3 loop is CASSLYGLAANEQFF. For the CDR3, the DNA is TGCGCCAGCAGCTTATATGGACTAGCGGCCAATGAGCAGTTCTTC.

The chain links TRBV6-2 or TRBV6-3 to TRBJ2-7, with TRBD2 matching over 9 bases. Germline lookup yields CDR1 MNHEY and CDR2 SVGEGT. The length of the CDR3 is 17 residues. V was clipped by 5 bases and J by 0 bases; unmatched bases: 11. CDR3 region: CASSPLPSGRSSYEQYF. The CDR3 DNA sequence: TGTGCCAGCAGTCCCCTCCCCAGCGGGAGGTCCTCCTACGAGCAGTACTTC.

The chain links TRBV6-5 to TRBJ2-7; no clear D gene. V was shortened by 2 bases and J by 9 bases, with 20 bases between the two germline ends. CDR3 length: 15 residues. Germline assignment: CDR1 MNHEY and CDR2 SVGAGI. This chain's CDR3 is CASSYDGMNPSGQYF. For the CDR3, the DNA is TGTGCCAGCAGTTACGATGGGATGAACCCGAGTGGGCAGTACTTC.

This clonotype showed up just a few times. The chain employs TRBV5-6 and TRBJ1-2; 7 positions agree with TRBD1. Germline-derived CDR1 and CDR2 are SGHDT and YYEEEE. This CDR3 is built from 15 residues. J gave up 4 bases and V 0 bases, and 6 bases lay outside the gene matches. CDR3 sequence: CASSLGTGVPYGYTF. CDR3 coding DNA: TGTGCCAGCAGCTTGGGAACAGGGGTCCCCTATGGCTACACCTTC.

This clonotype was detected a few times. The chain uses TRBV20-1 and TRBJ2-1; 15 nucleotides agree with TRBD2. This CDR3 spans 18 amino acids. Germline assignment: CDR1 DFQATT and CDR2 SNEGSKA (reference sequence). Germline trimming cut 6 bases from V and 7 bases from J; bases unmatched to any gene: 16. The CDR3 DNA reads TGCAGTGCACAACCGGGACTAGCGGGGGGACGAGGATCTAATGAGCAGTTCTTC. This sequence encodes CSAQPGLAGGRGSNEQFF.

This clonotype was seen a handful of times. The chain is built from TRBV9 and TRBJ2-1; 8 bases align to TRBD2. Germline V gives CDR1 SGDLS, CDR2 YYNGEE. After removal of 6 bases from V and 0 bases from J, the junction contained 2 bases not matched to a gene. The CDR3 is 14 residues long. The CDR3 sequence: CASNSGSSYNEQFF. The CDR3 nucleotides read TGTGCCAGCAACAGCGGGAGCTCCTACAATGAGCAGTTCTTC.

The CDR3, as DNA: TGTGCCAGCAGTTACTCGACCCGGACTAGCGGGAGGTCGGGCTCCTACGAGCAGTACTTC. Its translation: CASSYSTRTSGRSGSYEQYF. The chain combines TRBV6-2 or TRBV6-3 with TRBJ2-7; TRBD2 aligns across 14 bases. Per the germline V gene, CDR1 is MNHEY and CDR2 is SVGEGT. CDR3 length equals 20 residues. Trimming took 0 bases from V and 0 from J; bases not matched to a gene: 10.

The chain has TRBV9 and TRBJ1-1; D perhaps matches TRBD1 (6 bases). The CDR3 runs to 12 residues. Germline CDR1 is SGDLS and CDR2 is YYNGEE. Trimming shortened V by 4 bases and J by 11 bases, and 15 bases separated the two germline ends. This CDR3 is CASSSTGPEAFF. CDR3 nucleotide sequence: TGTGCCAGCAGCTCGACAGGTCCGGAGGCTTTCTTT.

The rearrangement uses TRBV24-1 and TRBJ1-1; D remains ambiguous. The CDR3 covers 14 residues. CDR1 is KGHDR and CDR2 is SFDVKD in the germline V gene. The V and J ends lost 9 bases and 3 bases respectively, with 16 bases between them. DNA for the CDR3: TGTGCCACCCGCGGAAGGGCCCCGGACACTGAAGCTTTCTTT. Residues: CATRGRAPDTEAFF.

The chain carries TRBV7-7 and TRBJ2-7; D is ambiguous. Per germline, CDR1 SSHAT and CDR2 FNYEAQ (reference sequence). CDR3 length: 14 amino acids. Between the trimmed V and J ends, which lost 3 bases and 3 bases, there was a span of 12 bases. CDR3 sequence: CASSFGRGDYEQYF. The CDR3, as DNA: TGTGCCAGCAGCTTCGGACGAGGCGACTACGAGCAGTACTTC.

Written as DNA, the CDR3 is TGTGCCAGCAGCGTAGTCGGGTATTCCTACAATGAGCAGTTCTTC. It specifies CASSVVGYSYNEQFF. This chain uses TRBV9 with TRBJ2-1; the D is unclear. V was clipped by 0 bases and J by 1 base, with 8 bases between them. CDR1 and CDR2 from the germline V gene are SGDLS and YYNGEE. The CDR3 consists of 15 residues.

In this sample, this clonotype turned up a few times. This chain links TRBV19 with TRBJ2-1; D remains unclear. V was cut by 3 bases and J by 6 bases, with 6 bases left in between. The CDR3 is made up of 12 amino acids. Germline values: CDR1 LNHDA, CDR2 SQIVND (reference sequence). The CDR3 protein is CASSMMGNEQFF. CDR3 DNA sequence: TGTGCCAGTAGTATGATGGGCAATGAGCAGTTCTTC.

The chain recombines TRBV4-1 with TRBJ2-1; tentative D call: TRBD2 (7 bases). CDR3 length: 16 amino acids. Germline values: CDR1 MGHRA, CDR2 YSYEKL. The germline V and J ends were trimmed by 1 base and 6 bases, with 16 bases remaining between them. For the CDR3, the DNA is TGCGCCAGCAGCCAAGGAGGGGGGAGGGGCCGCAATGAGCAGTTCTTC. Its translation is CASSQGGGRGRNEQFF.